The 17 T cell receptor beta chains in this list originate from one sample, sequenced in a study of control samples from healthy donors and cancer patients. Data came from immunoSEQ multiplex PCR; TCRdb stores just in-frame clones and leaves some out. Of approximately 2,500 clones in the sample, roughly 95% were seen once. Material: PBMCs. The receptor source for this set is a man aged 70 or older with colorectal cancer.

The chain employs TRBV30 and TRBJ2-2; 10 positions match TRBD1. Germline trimming cut 3 bases from V and 7 bases from J; bases unmatched to any gene: 17. Germline V CDR1 and CDR2: GTSNPN, SVGIG (reference sequence). CDR3 length equals 18 residues. Here the CDR3 reads CAWSRSSLPGQGFGELFF. The CDR3 DNA reads as TGTGCCTGGAGCCGCTCTTCCCTCCCGGGACAGGGGTTCGGGGAGCTGTTTTTT.

V is TRBV25-1 and J is TRBJ1-4; D gene ambiguous. CDR3 length: 13 residues. Germline V gene sequence: CDR1 MGHDK, CDR2 SYGVNS. V gave up 3 bases and J gave up 8 bases, with 10 bases separating them. In nucleotides, the CDR3 is TGTGCCAGCAGTGAGGCCGGCAAAGAAAAACTGTTTTTT. Amino acids: CASSEAGKEKLFF.

CDR3 amino acids: CASSLTLLAGHYNEQFF. The CDR3 DNA is TGTGCCAGCAGCTTAACGTTGCTAGCGGGCCATTACAATGAGCAGTTCTTC. This chain joins TRBV7-3 and TRBJ2-1; 8 nucleotides line up with TRBD2. Trimming cost V 0 bases and J 4 bases; bases outside gene matches: 8. This CDR3 has 17 amino acids. Germline V CDR1 and CDR2: SGHTA, FQGTGA.

The chain has TRBV29-1 and TRBJ1-4; D not certain. Germline V gives CDR1 SQVTM, CDR2 ANQGSEA. The CDR3 contains 11 residues. Trimming cost V 4 bases and J 8 bases, with 8 bases left between them. In DNA, the CDR3 is TGCAGCGTTGGGACCGCAGAAAAACTGTTTTTT. Translating gives CSVGTAEKLFF.

This sequence joins TRBV6-5 and TRBJ1-2; D unresolved. The CDR3 totals 11 residues. Trimming removed 8 bases at V and 8 bases at J, with 12 bases between. CDR1 is MNHEY and CDR2 is SVGAGI in the germline V gene. The CDR3 loop reads CASGRANGYTF. The CDR3 DNA is TGTGCCAGCGGGAGGGCTAACGGCTACACCTTC.

The chain uses TRBV14 and TRBJ1-2; D is uncertain. Germline V gene sequence: CDR1 SGHDN, CDR2 FVKESK. Trimming removed 2 bases at V and 6 bases at J, with 19 bases between. This CDR3 spans 16 amino acids. The CDR3 nucleotides read TGTGCCAGCAGCCAAAAGACCGGCTTGTCAACGGATGGCTACACCTTC. Its translation: CASSQKTGLSTDGYTF.

The rearrangement uses TRBV28 and TRBJ1-2; 7 bases align to TRBD1. V shed 3 bases and J 2 bases; nucleotides not matched to a gene: 3. Germline V gene lookup returns CDR1 MDHEN and CDR2 SYDVKM. The CDR3 covers 14 residues. The CDR3 here is CASSFPDRNYGYTF. The DNA of the CDR3 is TGTGCCAGCAGTTTCCCGGACAGGAACTATGGCTACACCTTC.

The chain has TRBV19 and TRBJ2-2, with D tentatively TRBD1 or TRBD2 (5 bases each). The CDR3 contains 14 residues. The germline V and J ends were trimmed by 7 bases and 3 bases, with 12 bases remaining between them. CDR1 and CDR2 (germline): LNHDA, SQIVND (reference sequence). In DNA, the CDR3 is TGTGCCAGTAATAACGAGGGGCACACCGGGGAGCTGTTTTTT. This gives the protein CASNNEGHTGELFF.

The genes are TRBV30 and TRBJ2-7; tentatively, D is TRBD1 (5 bases). CDR3 length: 13 amino acids. Germline-derived CDR1 and CDR2 are GTSNPN and SVGIG (reference sequence). Trimming took off 2 bases at V and 7 bases at J, with 15 bases between the two ends. CDR3 protein: CAWSPGPGREQYF. As DNA, the CDR3 is TGTGCCTGGAGTCCCGGTCCAGGGCGGGAGCAGTACTTC. The full variable domain, completed using reference TRBV30 and TRBJ2-7, is SQTIHQWPATLVQPVGSPLSLECTVEGTSNPNLYWYRQAAGRGLQLLFYSVGIGQISSEVPQNLSASRPQDRQFILSSKKLLLSDSGFYLCAWSPGPGREQYFGPGTRLTVT.

The genes are TRBV4-3 and TRBJ1-3; D gene ambiguous. The CDR3 covers 16 residues. The ends were cut back, 0 bases at V and 0 bases at J, with 9 bases in the middle. Germline V lookup: CDR1 LGHNA, CDR2 YSLEER. The CDR3 region has the DNA TGCGCCAGCAGCCAAGATAGCGTACGCTCTGGAAACACCATATATTTT. This translates into CASSQDSVRSGNTIYF.

This chain links TRBV5-1 with TRBJ1-2, with no clear D. V lost 4 bases to trimming and J lost 5 bases, with 18 bases between them. The germline V gene has CDR1 SGHRS and CDR2 YFSETQ. The CDR3 totals 15 residues. CDR3 protein: CASSIDGEGEYGYTF. In DNA, the CDR3 is TGCGCCAGCAGCATTGACGGGGAGGGAGAGTATGGCTACACCTTC.

The CDR3 sequence is CASGSGNQPQHF. The CDR3 DNA follows: TGTGCCAGCGGGAGCGGTAATCAGCCCCAGCATTTT. This chain connects TRBV6-5 to TRBJ1-5; no reliable D call. This CDR3 contains 12 residues. Germline V lookup: CDR1 MNHEY, CDR2 SVGAGI. Trimming left V 8 bases short and J 4 bases short, with 9 bases between.

The chain links TRBV27 to TRBJ2-1; D is perhaps TRBD1 (5 bases). This CDR3 region has 18 residues. Trimming left V 5 bases short and J 3 bases short, with 23 bases between. Germline lookup yields CDR1 MNHEY and CDR2 SMNVEV (reference sequence). Here the CDR3 reads CASSPGGEFWGLYNEQFF. CDR3 in DNA: TGTGCCAGCAGTCCCGGTGGGGAATTCTGGGGCCTCTACAATGAGCAGTTCTTC.

The J gene is TRBJ2-7, the V gene TRBV7-9, with D uncertain. CDR1 SEHNR and CDR2 FQNEAQ come from the germline V gene (reference sequence). This CDR3 has 15 residues. Trimming took 2 bases from V and 3 from J, leaving 14 bases between them. CDR3 in amino acids: CASSLIPAHFYEQYF. The CDR3 DNA follows: TGTGCCAGCAGCTTAATCCCGGCTCATTTCTACGAGCAGTACTTC.

V usage is TRBV5-5 and J usage is TRBJ1-1, with D tentatively TRBD1 (5 bases). This CDR3 is 17 amino acids long. V lost 5 bases, J lost 0 bases, and 20 bases lay in between. Germline values: CDR1 SGHKS, CDR2 YYEKEE (reference sequence). The CDR3 loop is CASRETGTPLLNTEAFF. The CDR3 coding sequence is TGTGCCAGCAGGGAAACCGGGACCCCCCTCTTGAACACTGAAGCTTTCTTT.

This rearrangement joins TRBV30 to TRBJ2-7; TRBD2 matches at 12 bases. This CDR3 is 14 amino acids long. The germline V gene encodes CDR1 GTSNPN and CDR2 SVGIG (reference sequence). V was pared by 5 bases and J by 2 bases, with 4 bases of the junction left unmatched. CDR3: CAWQTSGGTYEQYF. CDR3 coding DNA: TGTGCCTGGCAAACTAGCGGGGGGACCTACGAGCAGTACTTC.

The rearrangement uses TRBV7-6 and TRBJ1-6; D is perhaps TRBD1 (5 bases). The CDR3 covers 15 residues. Germline loops: CDR1 SGHVS, CDR2 FNYEAQ. V dropped 4 bases and J dropped 5 bases, with 12 bases sitting between them. DNA for the CDR3: TGTGCCAGCAGCTCGGGGACCCCTCATAATTCACCCCTCCACTTT. This codes for CASSSGTPHNSPLHF.